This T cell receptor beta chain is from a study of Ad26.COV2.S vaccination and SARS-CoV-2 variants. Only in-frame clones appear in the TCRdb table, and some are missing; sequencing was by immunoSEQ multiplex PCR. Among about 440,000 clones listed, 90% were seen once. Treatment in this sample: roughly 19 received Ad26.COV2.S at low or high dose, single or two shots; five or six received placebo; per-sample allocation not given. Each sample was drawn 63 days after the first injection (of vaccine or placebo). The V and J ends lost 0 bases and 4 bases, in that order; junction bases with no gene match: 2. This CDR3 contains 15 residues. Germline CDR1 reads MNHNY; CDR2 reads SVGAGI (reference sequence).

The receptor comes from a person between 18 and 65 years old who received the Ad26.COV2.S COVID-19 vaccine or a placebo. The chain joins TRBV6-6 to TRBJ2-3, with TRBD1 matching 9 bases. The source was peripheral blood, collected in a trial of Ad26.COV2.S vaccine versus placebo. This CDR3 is CASSYSGQGSDTQYF. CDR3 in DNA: TGTGCCAGCAGTTACTCGGGACAGGGCTCAGATACGCAGTATTTT.